The clone carrying this T cell receptor beta chain was recorded once. Its antigen is unidentified. Germline assignment: CDR1 SGHDT and CDR2 YYEEEE. The ends lost 0 bases at V and 4 bases at J; junction bases unmatched: 6. The CDR3 contains 15 residues. The source of the sample is a study of cytomegalovirus exposure and HLA in healthy donors. Study results and caveats: A prior analysis recorded that most TCR beta V segments were productive about 87% or about 30% of the time. There were a few CMV-associated chains whose specificity for CMV antigens was confirmed in vitro.

The PCR made use of 60 Vbeta and 13 Jbeta primers. Generated by immunoSEQ multiplex PCR, the TCRdb table keeps only in-frame clones and is missing some. Among more than 90,000 clones listed, about 80% were seen once. The donors were healthy bone marrow donors. This rearrangement joins TRBV5-6 to TRBJ1-2, with 7 bases lining up with TRBD1. The sequence was obtained from an older woman in good health and CMV-seronegative. The sample comprised PBMCs. The CDR3 DNA reads TGTGCCAGCAGCTTGGGACAGGGCCCAACCTATGGCTACACCTTC. This sequence encodes CASSLGQGPTYGYTF.